This T cell receptor (beta chain) is drawn from a study of cytomegalovirus exposure and HLA in healthy donors. Of note for this clone: Its antigen is currently unknown.

Study-level findings and limits: Earlier analysis found most TCR beta V segments productive about 87% or about 30% of the time. Owing to their indistinguishability, certain V segments, notably TRBV6-2 and TRBV6-3, were excluded. Common viral pathogens were later found to be apparently linked to several of the most significant clusters.

Primers included in the PCR were 60 Vbeta and 13 Jbeta primers. The repertoire was sequenced with immunoSEQ multiplex PCR; TCRdb's copy has only in-frame clones and lacks some. The sample has approximately 260,000 clones, about nine tenths seen once. Germline-derived CDR1 and CDR2 are SGHRS and YFSETQ. The CDR3 runs 17 residues. V was cut by 2 bases and J by 0 bases, with 15 bases left in between. Material: PBMCs. The sequence was collected from a girl aged 2-10 years in good health and CMV-seronegative. This rearrangement joins TRBV5-1 to TRBJ2-1, with D maybe TRBD2 (6 bases). CDR3 sequence: CASSFGPAGPSYNEQFF. The CDR3 DNA reads TGCGCCAGCAGCTTCGGACCAGCGGGCCCCTCCTACAATGAGCAGTTCTTC.